This TCR beta chain was documented in a study of cytomegalovirus exposure and HLA in healthy donors. Findings and limits, study-wide: Reportedly, fewer N-insertions than the approximately 700-donor mean appeared in an Asian-associated ancestry cluster in a later analysis. Being indistinguishable, some V segments were excluded, TRBV6-2 and TRBV6-3 among them.

About this clone: Its antigen is undetermined.

The primer mix had 60 Vbeta and 13 Jbeta primers. Profiling relied on immunoSEQ multiplex PCR, and the TCRdb table lists in-frame clones only, not all of them. The sample shows 85,000 to 100,000 clones, around 80% of them seen only once. The germline CDR1 and CDR2 sequences are MNHEY and SVGAGI. V trimming: 5 bases; J trimming: 2 bases; junction bases outside the gene matches: 6. The CDR3 is 15 amino acids. As for the donors, each was a healthy bone marrow donor. This TCR derives from a man aged 25 to 45 in good health and CMV-seronegative. The sample comprised PBMCs. The chain combines TRBV6-5 with TRBJ2-7; 10 bases fit TRBD1. The CDR3 nucleotides are TGTGCCAGCAGTCACGGACAGGGGGGCCCCTACGAGCAGTACTTC. This gives the protein CASSHGQGGPYEQYF.